This T cell receptor (beta chain) emerged from a study of long-term antiretroviral therapy in people with HIV. Runs used v3.0 of the immunoSEQ assay and were done at survey level. Assay: immunoSEQ multiplex PCR; the TCRdb copy retains only in-frame clones and omits some. The top ten hold around 7.5% of the sample, which has about 35,000 clones, around 80% seen once. The trim removed 5 bases at V and 5 bases at J, leaving 14 bases unmatched. The CDR3 contains 16 residues. Germline lookup yields CDR1 SGHAT and CDR2 FQNNGV. The origin of this receptor is a woman aged 45-65 years with HIV. The sample in question was unsorted PBMCs, obtained 2 years after starting antiretroviral therapy. This chain joins TRBV11-2 and TRBJ2-5; TRBD1 matches at 7 bases. CDR3 nucleotide sequence: TGTGCCAGCAGCGCCACCTCGACAGGGTCATGGGAGACCCAGTACTTC. Protein sequence: CASSATSTGSWETQYF.